The sequence of this T cell receptor beta chain was determined in a study of cytomegalovirus exposure and HLA in healthy donors. Looking at the study overall: HLA-typed donors were the source of around 87 million unique TCRs, which an early data release held.

The sample holds one count of this clone. No antigen is known for it. Primers included in the PCR were 60 Vbeta and 13 Jbeta primers. Assay used: immunoSEQ multiplex PCR; TCRdb lists only in-frame clones, some missing. In the table there are some 140,000 clones, around three fifths of which are singletons. Notes on the study in general: TCR beta chain V- and J-gene trimming was linked, in a later analysis, to a missense variant in DCLRE1C.

This TCR derives from a woman aged 40 to 55 in good health and CMV-seronegative. The sample consisted of PBMCs.

CDR3 nucleotides: TGCGCCAGCAGCTTGGGCGGGGCAGGAGGCACAGATACGCAGTATTTT. The encoded protein is CASSLGGAGGTDTQYF. The chain joins TRBV5-1 to TRBJ2-3, with TRBD2 as a possible D gene (6 bases). This CDR3 has 16 residues. Germline-derived CDR1 and CDR2 are SGHRS and YFSETQ. Trimming shortened V by 0 bases and J by 1 base, and 12 bases separated the two germline ends.